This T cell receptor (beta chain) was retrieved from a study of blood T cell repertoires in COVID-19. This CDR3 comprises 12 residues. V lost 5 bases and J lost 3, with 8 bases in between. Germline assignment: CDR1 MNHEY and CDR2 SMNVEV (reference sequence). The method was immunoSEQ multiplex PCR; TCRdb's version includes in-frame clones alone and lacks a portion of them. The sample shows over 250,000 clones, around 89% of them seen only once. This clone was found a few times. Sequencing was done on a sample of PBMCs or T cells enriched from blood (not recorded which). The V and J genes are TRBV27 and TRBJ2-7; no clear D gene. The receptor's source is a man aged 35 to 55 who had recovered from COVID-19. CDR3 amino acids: CASSAASYEQYF. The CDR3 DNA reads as TGTGCCAGCAGTGCGGCTAGCTACGAGCAGTACTTC.